This T cell receptor (beta chain) comes out of a study of T-cell memory formation after mild COVID-19. The study, taken as a whole, reports: Pre-infection memory carried some responding clones, suggesting that cross-reactive memory joined.

Remarks on this clonotype: What it binds is not known.

Looked up from germline, CDR1 is MNHEY and CDR2 is SMNVEV (reference sequence). This CDR3 spans 16 amino acids. V dropped 6 bases and J dropped 3; count of bases not matched to a gene: 8. In TCRdb, the 5' RACE reads were re-called with MiXCR into one record per CDR3 protein. The table has fewer than 600,000 distinct CDR3 sequences, roughly 21% seen once. J is TRBJ2-5 and V is TRBV27; 12 nucleotides match TRBD2. The sequenced sample consisted of PBMCs or a T cell subset sorted from them (not recorded which). The TCR originated in an adult woman who had mild COVID-19 (a few samples of this study predate the infection). Cell type and time point are not known. CDR3 protein: CASRGLLAGGEETQYF. The CDR3 bases are TGTGCCAGCAGAGGGTTACTAGCGGGAGGAGAAGAGACCCAGTACTTC.